This entry describes one T cell receptor beta chain. It lacks a known antigen. One base away there is no much larger clone; base qualities are not given. Reading the germline V gene (reference sequence) gives CDR1 GTSNPN and CDR2 SVGIG. V loses 3 bases, J loses 1 base, and the germline ends lie 15 bases apart. From the cysteine through the phenylalanine, the CDR3 covers 15 amino acids. CDR3 DNA is the only sequence kept; it has 45 bases, read in frame from the first base. The cohort comprised several hundred healthy bone marrow donors. Cohort members were all nominally healthy when sampled, although unrecorded immune exposures were likely present. The donor was CMV seronegative and belonged to the group of 320 or so seronegative cohort members. A peripheral blood sample was collected from each donor, and TCR beta sequencing was performed on peripheral blood mononuclear cells. The Qiagen DNeasy Blood Extraction Kit was used to extract genomic DNA from the blood cell samples.

The library was generated by the immunoSEQ multiplex PCR assay. For the multiplex PCR, a mixture combining 60 forward primers for TCR Vbeta segments and 13 reverse primers for TCR Jbeta segments was used. Amplification of the CDR3 region of rearranged TCR beta genes was performed with a multiplex PCR assay on genomic DNA. The Illumina HiSeq System was used to sequence the amplified TCR beta libraries as 87-base-pair reads. In the original analysis: A later analysis counted about 80 million unique TCR beta chains across the 700 or so repertoires, and 10 million to 12 million of these chains were shared by at least two donors. To remove PCR and sequencing errors, raw reads were error-corrected and collapsed into unique sequences using a nearest-neighbor algorithm that merged closely related sequences. Alignment of CDR3 sequences to IMGT reference sequences was used to assign V, D and J gene segments. For a sequence to be retained, a match of at least six nucleotides was required to both a V gene segment and a J gene segment. Rearrangements were called productive when the CDR3 lacked stop codons and stayed in frame with V and J; all others were non-productive. Following IMGT convention, CDR3 was defined as the stretch from the second conserved V-encoded cysteine to the conserved J-encoded phenylalanine. Sequences without an unambiguous match to a single V gene segment were excluded from the earlier analysis of a few hundred of the donors. In an earlier analysis of 500 to 750 of the donors, V segments were called functional above 56.7% productive rearrangements and were called segregating when the between-donor standard deviation exceeded 5%. A statistical classification framework was built for diagnosing cytomegalovirus status from the catalog of TCR beta chain sequences. A later analysis assigned V and J genes by comparing TCR nucleotide sequences with IMGT/GENE-DB human TR gene sequences. The TCRdist pipeline was used in a later analysis to assign CDR3 sequences and most-parsimonious VDJ recombination scenarios. In a later analysis, each TCR beta chain was defined by its CDR3 amino acid sequence together with its V-gene family, and reads lacking a unique V-gene family were excluded. In a later analysis, approximately 590 highly shared, low-generation-probability nucleotide sequences were removed to address suspected cross-contamination and a sequencing artifact. A later analysis calculated a clonal expansion index for each public chain from normalized within-repertoire ranks of inferred template counts. A later analysis computed generation probabilities with a VDJ recombination model fitted to out-of-frame rearrangements, and checked the results against IGoR. A later analysis scored TCR-TCR, TCR-HLA and TCR-CMV co-occurrence with hypergeometric tests, applying a repertoire-size bias correction to TCR pairs. False discovery rates were estimated in a later analysis by permuting HLA or CMV assignments 20 times. In a later analysis, co-occurring TCRs were grouped using DBSCAN, and TCRdist sequence similarity was added for clustering within HLA-allele-positive subsets. Co-occurrence clustering excluded repertoires with fewer than 30,000 or more than 120,000 public chains, plus five with anomalous nucleotide sharing. Held by TCRdb, this immuneACCESS table contains in-frame sequences only and omits some clones. Under half of the omission traces to an unresolved V gene where checked; the cause of the rest is unknown. D and trimming were read from the DNA, whereas the V and J calls and clone size are those reported in that table. The sample table holds about 250,000 clones, of which roughly 78% were seen once. Of the sample, 0.45% to 0.5% is held by the ten largest clones.

This entry belongs to a study of cytomegalovirus exposure and HLA in healthy donors (dated by TCRdb to about 2017). Broadly, across the study: An earlier analysis of 587 of the donors reported 276 Gb of sequence data and 95 million to 120 million unique TCR beta sequences obtained from about 179 million T cells. The aim of the study was to test whether cataloging public T cell receptors could identify signatures of past pathogen exposure. Rather than drawing on any new phenotypic data, the later analysis identified candidate immune exposures from TCR beta sequences and the way those sequences occurred across donors. Besides the first cohort of around 670 subjects, a separate validation cohort made up of roughly 130 different subjects was used. The number of typed donors differed by locus: roughly 629-630 for A, B, C, DRB1 and DQB1; 500 to 550 for DQA1; 606 for DPA1; and roughly 450 for DPB1. A few DR-DQ haplotypes were handled as single units for association and clustering because linkage in the cohort was strong. All discovery cohort repertoires had been generated on a single sequencing platform. In a later genetic analysis, genome-wide SNP genotypes for about 55% of the roughly 670 donors were used, and that subset was treated as a discovery cohort. The study profiled the T cell repertoires of 666 subjects by immunosequencing and related them to cytomegalovirus serostatus. Of the roughly 390 genotyped donors, over 70% fell in the genetic ancestry cluster associated with self-reported Caucasian donors. A later analysis re-examined previously published TCR beta repertoires from around 670 donors and added high-resolution HLA genotyping to investigate patterns of TCR occurrence. An earlier analysis of some 600 of the donors applied high-throughput TCR beta sequencing to assess whether each TCR beta V gene segment acted as functional or pseudogenic. To predict cytomegalovirus infection status, the study combined high-throughput TCR immunosequencing, statistical association of individual TCRs with disease status, and machine learning. On average, roughly 250,000 unique TCR beta nucleotide sequences were sequenced per donor among fewer than 500 genotyped donors of the cohort, with roughly 18% of those sequences being non-productive. An early release that covered more than 550 HLA-typed donors contained approximately 320 gigabases of sequencing data and about 84 million unique TCR sequences. HLA typing covered class I and class II loci at four-digit resolution. Donor age, sex, ethnicity and CMV serostatus were compiled alongside the repertoire data. The research as a whole found: The cohort was sequenced for TCR beta chains only, and without alpha or paired-chain data the features that could be detected were limited. An earlier analysis of some 590 of the donors showed that most TCR beta V segments appeared in productive rearrangements either about 90% or about 30% of the time, which broadly matched IMGT annotations. In a later analysis, the rate of TCR association differed among HLA loci, with DRB1 alleles having the most associated TCRs and HLA-C alleles having the fewest. In a later genetic analysis, a missense DCLRE1C variant was associated with V-gene and J-gene trimming of TCR beta chains, and the association was replicated in an independent cohort. In a later analysis, several top co-occurrence clusters were reported to appear linked to parvovirus B19, influenza, CMV and Epstein-Barr virus. Immune exposure information for the cohort was limited to CMV serostatus. Presence/absence analyses assumed roughly uniform sequencing depth across donors, an assumption that may not hold. Most CMV-associated TCR beta chains appeared to be HLA-restricted in a later analysis, and the HLA associations seemed to be driven largely by CMV exposure. Three of the identified cytomegalovirus-associated TCR beta chains were confirmed in vitro to be specific for cytomegalovirus antigens. Cytomegalovirus status was reported to be diagnosed by the classifier with high specificity and sensitivity in both the original and validation cohorts. According to the authors, the approach could potentially be generalized to other disease states and immunological phenotypes. The study listed approximately 150 TCR beta chains as associated with cytomegalovirus. In a later analysis, HLA-associated TCR beta chains showed more clonal expansion and lower generation probabilities than non-associated chains that were equally common. According to a later genetic analysis, donors in an Asian-associated ancestry cluster had fewer N-insertions in productive TCRs than the approximately 670-donor mean. Correlated functional status among segregating V segments might reflect linkage disequilibrium, but an unknown experimental factor could not be ruled out. A later analysis associated about 18,000 TCR beta sequences with specific HLA alleles at a false discovery rate of 0.05. Because HLA typing was unavailable for some donors at each locus, only the typed subset was used in association tests. Assigning TCR associations to individual alleles was difficult when HLA alleles, especially DR and DQ, strongly co-occurred. The earlier analysis of a few hundred of the donors excluded 15 to 20 rarely observed V segments, including chromosome 9 orphons, because counts were too low. While some public TCRs were present in many individuals, most TCR sequences turned up only very rarely across donors. A further reported finding was that TCR beta sequences accurately predicted the HLA-A and HLA-B alleles for most subjects in the first cohort. Some IMGT-functional V segments, including TRBV6-2 and TRBV6-3, could not be distinguished by the 87-base-pair reads and were therefore excluded. A cluster of highly shared sequence variants was judged likely to represent a technical artifact of the sequencing pipeline.

The specimen sequenced was PBMCs. This sequence uses TRBV30 and TRBJ2-5; the D gene is possibly TRBD1, with 6 bases matching. The TCR originated in a boy between 5 and 17 years old in good health and CMV-seronegative. The CDR3 here reads CAWSRGQSTQETQYF. The DNA sequence reads TGTGCCTGGAGCCGCGGACAGAGCACCCAAGAGACCCAGTACTTC.